One sample yielded the 6 T cell receptor beta chains listed below, sequenced in a study of somatic mutations in cytotoxic T cells in rheumatoid arthritis. The repertoire was sequenced with immunoSEQ multiplex PCR; TCRdb's copy has only in-frame clones and lacks some. The sample lists roughly 30,000 clones; roughly 86% were seen once. Sequencing used CD8+ T cells sorted from blood. These TCRs come from an adult with rheumatoid arthritis.

The chain recombines TRBV30 with TRBJ2-7; 8 nucleotides match TRBD2. V shed 0 bases and J 3 bases; nucleotides not matched to a gene: 7. Looked up from germline, CDR1 is GTSNPN and CDR2 is SVGIG (reference sequence). The CDR3 loop spans 15 amino acids. The CDR3 region is CAWSVGGGPVYEQYF. The DNA for the CDR3 is TGTGCCTGGAGTGTAGGCGGGGGGCCTGTCTACGAGCAGTACTTC.

The CDR3 DNA is TGCGCCAGCAGTGAGTCCGTCGCCTACGAGCAGTACTTC. It translates to CASSESVAYEQYF. J is TRBJ2-7 and V is TRBV10-1; D unresolved. This CDR3 is 13 amino acids long. Germline-derived CDR1 and CDR2 are WNHNN and SYGVQD (reference sequence). V gave up 0 bases and J gave up 2 bases, with 5 bases separating them.

The gene calls are TRBV6-5 and TRBJ2-1; the D is unclear. The CDR3 consists of 14 residues. The ends were cut back, 5 bases at V and 2 bases at J, with 10 bases in the middle. CDR1 is MNHEY, CDR2 SVGAGI, per germline. The CDR3 reads CASSPLKTYNEQFF. The CDR3 DNA reads TGTGCCAGCAGTCCTCTAAAGACCTACAATGAGCAGTTCTTC.

The chain combines TRBV5-1 with TRBJ2-3; 8 bases map to TRBD1. The germline CDR1 and CDR2 sequences are SGHRS and YFSETQ. The CDR3 is made up of 14 amino acids. V shed 4 bases and J 5 bases; nucleotides not matched to a gene: 6. The CDR3 spells CASSPDRVGDTQYF. The CDR3 nucleotides read TGCGCCAGCAGCCCGGACAGGGTAGGAGATACGCAGTATTTT.

The chain combines TRBV2 with TRBJ1-4; D uncertain. The CDR3 has 13 residues. The V and J ends lost 2 bases and 8 bases respectively, with 9 bases between them. The V gene's germline CDR1 is SNHLY and CDR2 FYNNEI. CDR3 nucleotides: TGTGCCAGCAGTGAATGGCCGGAGGAAAAACTGTTTTTT. Protein sequence: CASSEWPEEKLFF.

The chain recombines TRBV15 with TRBJ1-2; D ambiguous. V was clipped by 0 bases and J by 4 bases, with 9 bases between them. The CDR3 extends over 14 amino acids. Germline V gene lookup returns CDR1 LNHNV and CDR2 YYDKDF (reference sequence). CDR3 amino acids: CATSRDWGSYGYTF. DNA of the CDR3: TGTGCCACCAGCAGAGATTGGGGTTCCTATGGCTACACCTTC.